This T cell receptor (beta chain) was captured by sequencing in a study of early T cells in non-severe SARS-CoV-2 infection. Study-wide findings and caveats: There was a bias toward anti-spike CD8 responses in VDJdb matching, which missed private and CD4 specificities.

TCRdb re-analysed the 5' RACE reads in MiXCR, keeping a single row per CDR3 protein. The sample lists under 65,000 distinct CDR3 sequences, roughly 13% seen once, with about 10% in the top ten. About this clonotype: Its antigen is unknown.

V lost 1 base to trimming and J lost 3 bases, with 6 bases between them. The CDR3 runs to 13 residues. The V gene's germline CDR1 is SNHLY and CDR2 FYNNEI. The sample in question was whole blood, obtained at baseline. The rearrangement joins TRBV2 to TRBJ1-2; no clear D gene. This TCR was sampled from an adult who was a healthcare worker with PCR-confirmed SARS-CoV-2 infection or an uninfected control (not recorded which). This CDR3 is CASSEVTHYGYTF. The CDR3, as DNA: TGTGCCAGCAGTGAAGTCACACACTATGGCTACACCTTC. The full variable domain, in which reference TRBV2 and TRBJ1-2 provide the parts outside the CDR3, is EPEVTQTPSHQVTQMGQEVILRCVPISNHLYFYWYRQILGQKVEFLVSFYNNEISEKSEIFDDQFSVERPDGSNFTLKIRSTKLEDSAMYFCASSEVTHYGYTFGSGTRLTVV.